This T cell receptor (beta chain) was sequenced for a study of blood T cell repertoires in COVID-19. At the level of the study: The United States, Italy and Spain supplied acute and convalescent COVID-19 samples.

Original analysis: Amplification of reference gene primers was used by the study to estimate nucleated cell counts. Some clones are missing from TCRdb's copy, which holds only in-frame ones; the method was immunoSEQ multiplex PCR. V and J calls plus clone size are reproduced from that table; the DNA served to infer D and trimming. Of 390,000 or so clones in the sample, roughly 87% were seen once. Germline V gene data show CDR1 as SGHVS and CDR2 as FNYEAQ. The ends lost 4 bases at V and 8 bases at J; junction bases unmatched: 0. There are 11 residues in the CDR3. J is TRBJ1-2 and V is TRBV7-6, with 8 bases aligning to TRBD1. The sequence was obtained from a woman aged 50 to 60 who had recovered from COVID-19. The source material was PBMCs or T cells enriched from blood (not recorded which). CDR3 coding DNA: TGTGCCAGCAGCTCAGGGGGCGGCTACACCTTC. This sequence encodes CASSSGGGYTF.